This T cell receptor beta chain was retrieved from a study of tumor and adjacent non-tumor tissue in lung cancer. Points on this clonotype: A read error is likely, as this CDR3 ends without the conserved phenylalanine or tryptophan.

Three rounds of nested PCR, following a modified ARM-PCR protocol, produced the TCRbeta library. TCRdb reanalysed the multiplex PCR reads using MiXCR and keeps one entry per CDR3 protein. The sample yields roughly 120,000 distinct CDR3 sequences, 62% seen once. The template was RNA from unsorted bulk tissue. The normal lung tissue was taken more than 3 cm from the tumor edge. The V gene's germline CDR1 is PRHDT and CDR2 FYEKMQ (reference sequence). The CDR3 runs to 14 residues. The sample comprised distant non-tumor lung tissue. The gene calls are TRBV13 and TRBJ2-7; a weak D match, TRBD2 (6 bases). The clonotype comes from a man aged 55-75 years with non-small cell lung cancer. The CDR3 reads CTSSSIPGEYEQYL. As DNA, the CDR3 is TGTACCAGCAGCTCCATTCCGGGAGAGTACGAGCAGTACCTC.